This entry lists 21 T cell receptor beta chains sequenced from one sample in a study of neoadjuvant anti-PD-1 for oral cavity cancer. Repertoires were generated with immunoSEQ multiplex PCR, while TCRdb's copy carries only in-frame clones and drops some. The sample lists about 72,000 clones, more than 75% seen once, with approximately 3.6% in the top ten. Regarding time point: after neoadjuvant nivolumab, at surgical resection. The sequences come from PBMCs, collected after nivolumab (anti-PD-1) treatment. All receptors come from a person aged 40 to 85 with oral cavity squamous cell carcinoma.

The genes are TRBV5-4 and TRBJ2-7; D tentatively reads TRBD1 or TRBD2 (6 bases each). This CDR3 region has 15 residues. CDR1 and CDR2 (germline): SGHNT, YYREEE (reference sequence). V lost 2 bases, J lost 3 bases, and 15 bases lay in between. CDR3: CASSFGGPGSYEQYF. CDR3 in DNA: TGTGCCAGCAGCTTCGGGGGCCCCGGAAGCTACGAGCAGTACTTC.

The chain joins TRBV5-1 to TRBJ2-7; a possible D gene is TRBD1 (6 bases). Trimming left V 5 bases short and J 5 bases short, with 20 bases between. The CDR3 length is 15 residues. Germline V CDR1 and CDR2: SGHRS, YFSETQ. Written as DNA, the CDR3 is TGCGCCAGCAGTTTGATAGACAGGAGTGGCGACGAGCAGTACTTC. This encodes CASSLIDRSGDEQYF.

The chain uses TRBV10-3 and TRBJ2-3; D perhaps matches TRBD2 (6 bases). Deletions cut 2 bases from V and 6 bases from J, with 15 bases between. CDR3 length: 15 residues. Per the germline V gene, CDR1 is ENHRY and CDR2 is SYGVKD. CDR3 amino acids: CAISEPGERLDTQYF. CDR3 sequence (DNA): TGTGCCATCAGTGAGCCGGGGGAGCGTTTGGATACGCAGTATTTT.

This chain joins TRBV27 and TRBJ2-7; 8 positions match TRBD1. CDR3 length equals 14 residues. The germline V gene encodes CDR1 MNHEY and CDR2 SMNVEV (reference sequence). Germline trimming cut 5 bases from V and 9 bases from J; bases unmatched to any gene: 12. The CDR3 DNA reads TGTGCCAGCAGTCTGGCACTTGGTGGACAGGGGCAGTACTTC. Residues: CASSLALGGQGQYF.

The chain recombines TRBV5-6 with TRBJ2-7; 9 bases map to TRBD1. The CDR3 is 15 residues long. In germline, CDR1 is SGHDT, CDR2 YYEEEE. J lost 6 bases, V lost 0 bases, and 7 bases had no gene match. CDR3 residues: CASSLDPQGALEQYF. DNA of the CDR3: TGTGCCAGCAGCTTGGACCCACAGGGGGCTCTCGAGCAGTACTTC.

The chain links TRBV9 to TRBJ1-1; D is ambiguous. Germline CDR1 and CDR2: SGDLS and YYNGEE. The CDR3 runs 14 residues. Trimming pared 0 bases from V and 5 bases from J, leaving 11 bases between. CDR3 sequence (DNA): TGTGCCAGCAGCGTAGTTCCTTCGGGGACTGAAGCTTTCTTT. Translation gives CASSVVPSGTEAFF.

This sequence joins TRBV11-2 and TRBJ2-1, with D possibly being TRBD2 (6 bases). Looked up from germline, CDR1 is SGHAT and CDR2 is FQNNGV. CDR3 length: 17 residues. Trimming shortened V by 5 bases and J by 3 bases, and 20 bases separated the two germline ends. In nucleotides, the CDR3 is TGTGCCAGCAGCCAAGTCTGGAGCGGGTCGAACTACAATGAGCAGTTCTTC. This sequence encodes CASSQVWSGSNYNEQFF.

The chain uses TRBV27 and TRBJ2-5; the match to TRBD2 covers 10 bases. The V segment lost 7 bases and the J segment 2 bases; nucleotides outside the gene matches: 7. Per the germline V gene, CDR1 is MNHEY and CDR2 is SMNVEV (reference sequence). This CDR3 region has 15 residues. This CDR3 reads CASTKLTSGQETQYF. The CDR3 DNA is TGTGCCAGCACCAAGTTGACTAGCGGGCAAGAGACCCAGTACTTC.

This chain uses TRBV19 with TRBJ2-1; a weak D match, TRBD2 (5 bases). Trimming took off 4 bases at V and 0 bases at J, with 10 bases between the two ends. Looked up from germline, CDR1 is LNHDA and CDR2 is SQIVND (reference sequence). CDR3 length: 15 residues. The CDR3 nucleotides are TGTGCCAGTAGTACAAGCGGAAGCTCCTACAATGAGCAGTTCTTC. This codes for CASSTSGSSYNEQFF.

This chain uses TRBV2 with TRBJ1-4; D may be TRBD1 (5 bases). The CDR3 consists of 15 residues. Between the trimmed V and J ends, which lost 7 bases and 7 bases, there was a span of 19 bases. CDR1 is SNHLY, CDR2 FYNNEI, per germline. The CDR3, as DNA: TGTGCCAGCAACGGGCAGGGAATGGGAAGTGAAAAACTGTTTTTT. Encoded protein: CASNGQGMGSEKLFF.

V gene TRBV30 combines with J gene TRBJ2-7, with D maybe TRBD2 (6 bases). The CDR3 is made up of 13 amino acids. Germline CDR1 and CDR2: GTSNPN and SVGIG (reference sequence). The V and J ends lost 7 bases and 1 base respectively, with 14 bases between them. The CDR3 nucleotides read TGTGCCTTCTCTTCGGGAGAGTCCTACGAGCAGTACTTC. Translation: CAFSSGESYEQYF. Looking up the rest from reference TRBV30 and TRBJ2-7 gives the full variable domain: SQTIHQWPATLVQPVGSPLSLECTVEGTSNPNLYWYRQAAGRGLQLLFYSVGIGQISSEVPQNLSASRPQDRQFILSSKKLLLSDSGFYLCAFSSGESYEQYFGPGTRLTVT.

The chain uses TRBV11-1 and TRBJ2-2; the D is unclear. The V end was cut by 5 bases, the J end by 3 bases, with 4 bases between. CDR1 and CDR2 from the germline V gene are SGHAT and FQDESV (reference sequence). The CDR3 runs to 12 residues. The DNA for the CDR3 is TGTGCCAGCAGCCTAGACACCGGGGAGCTGTTTTTT. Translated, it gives CASSLDTGELFF.

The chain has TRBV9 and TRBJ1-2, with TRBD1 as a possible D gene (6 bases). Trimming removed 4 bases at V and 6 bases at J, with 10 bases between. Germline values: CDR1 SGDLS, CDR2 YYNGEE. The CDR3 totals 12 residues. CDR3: CASSPNRDGYTF. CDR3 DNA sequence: TGTGCCAGCAGCCCTAACAGGGATGGCTACACCTTC.

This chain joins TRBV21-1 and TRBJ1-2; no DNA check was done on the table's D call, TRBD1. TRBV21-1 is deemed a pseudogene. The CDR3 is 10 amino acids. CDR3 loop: CASRPDGYTF. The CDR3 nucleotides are TGTGCCAGCAGACCAGATGGCTACACCTTC.

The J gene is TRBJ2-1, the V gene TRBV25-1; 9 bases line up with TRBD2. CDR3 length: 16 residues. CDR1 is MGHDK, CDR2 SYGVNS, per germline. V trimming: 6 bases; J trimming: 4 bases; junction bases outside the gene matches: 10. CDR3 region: CASSTQSGRTYNEQFF. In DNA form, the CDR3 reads TGTGCCAGCAGCACTCAGAGCGGGAGGACTTACAATGAGCAGTTCTTC.

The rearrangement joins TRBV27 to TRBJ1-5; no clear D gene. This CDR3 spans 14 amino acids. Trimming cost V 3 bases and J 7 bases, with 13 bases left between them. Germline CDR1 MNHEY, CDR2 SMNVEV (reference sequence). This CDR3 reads CASSFRGKGQPQHF. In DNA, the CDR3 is TGTGCCAGCAGTTTTCGGGGAAAAGGACAGCCCCAGCATTTT.

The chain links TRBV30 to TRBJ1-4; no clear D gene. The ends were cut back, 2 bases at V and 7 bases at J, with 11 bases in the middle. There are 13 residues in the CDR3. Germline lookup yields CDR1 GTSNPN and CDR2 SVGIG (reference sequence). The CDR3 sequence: CAWSYGDAEKLFF. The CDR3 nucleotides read TGTGCCTGGAGTTACGGTGACGCTGAAAAACTGTTTTTT. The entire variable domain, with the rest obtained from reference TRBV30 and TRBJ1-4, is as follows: SQTIHQWPATLVQPVGSPLSLECTVEGTSNPNLYWYRQAAGRGLQLLFYSVGIGQISSEVPQNLSASRPQDRQFILSSKKLLLSDSGFYLCAWSYGDAEKLFFGSGTQLSVL.

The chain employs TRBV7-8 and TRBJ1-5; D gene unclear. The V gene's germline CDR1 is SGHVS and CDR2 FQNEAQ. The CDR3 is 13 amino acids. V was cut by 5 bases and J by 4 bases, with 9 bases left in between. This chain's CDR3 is CASSQLFNQPQHF. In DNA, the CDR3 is TGTGCCAGCAGCCAGCTCTTTAATCAGCCCCAGCATTTT.

CDR3 in DNA: TGCGCCAGCAGCTTGGGTCAGATCTACGAGCAGTACTTC. Encoded protein: CASSLGQIYEQYF. J is TRBJ2-7 and V is TRBV5-1; no definite D call. Trimming took 0 bases from V and 3 from J, leaving 7 bases between them. From germline, CDR1 is SGHRS and CDR2 YFSETQ. This CDR3 spans 13 amino acids.

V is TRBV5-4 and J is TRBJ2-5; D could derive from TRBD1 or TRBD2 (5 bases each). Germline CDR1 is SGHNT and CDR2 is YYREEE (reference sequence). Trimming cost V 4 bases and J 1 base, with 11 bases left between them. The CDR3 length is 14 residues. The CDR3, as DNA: TGTGCCAGCAGCCCATGGGACGGCCAAGAGACCCAGTACTTC. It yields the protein CASSPWDGQETQYF.

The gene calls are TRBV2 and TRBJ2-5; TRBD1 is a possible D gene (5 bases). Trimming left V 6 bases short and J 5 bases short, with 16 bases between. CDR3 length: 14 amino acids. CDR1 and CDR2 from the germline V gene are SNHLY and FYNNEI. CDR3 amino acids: CASSRTTLKETQYF. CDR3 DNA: TGTGCCAGCAGCAGGACAACCCTTAAGGAGACCCAGTACTTC. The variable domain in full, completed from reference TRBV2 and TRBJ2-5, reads EPEVTQTPSHQVTQMGQEVILRCVPISNHLYFYWYRQILGQKVEFLVSFYNNEISEKSEIFDDQFSVERPDGSNFTLKIRSTKLEDSAMYFCASSRTTLKETQYFGPGTRLLVL.